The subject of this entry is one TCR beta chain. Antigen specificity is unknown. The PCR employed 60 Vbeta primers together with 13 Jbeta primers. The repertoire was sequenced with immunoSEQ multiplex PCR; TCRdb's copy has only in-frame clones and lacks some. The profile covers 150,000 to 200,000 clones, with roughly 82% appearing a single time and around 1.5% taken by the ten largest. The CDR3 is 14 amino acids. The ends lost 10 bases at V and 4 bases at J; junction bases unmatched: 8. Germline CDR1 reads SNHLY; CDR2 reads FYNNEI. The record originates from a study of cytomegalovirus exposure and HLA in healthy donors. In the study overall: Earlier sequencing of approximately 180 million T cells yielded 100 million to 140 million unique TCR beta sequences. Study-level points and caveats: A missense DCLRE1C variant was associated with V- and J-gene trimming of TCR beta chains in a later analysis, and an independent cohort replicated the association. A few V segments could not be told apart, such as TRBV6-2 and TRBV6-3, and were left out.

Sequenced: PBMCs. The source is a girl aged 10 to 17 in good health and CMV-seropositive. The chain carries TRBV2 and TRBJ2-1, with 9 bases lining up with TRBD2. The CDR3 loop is CATRDSGGYNEQFF. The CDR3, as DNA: TGTGCCACCAGAGACAGCGGGGGGTACAATGAGCAGTTCTTC.